This TCR beta chain was recovered during a study of T cell changes during pregnancy in multiple sclerosis. Germline V gene sequence: CDR1 SGHNT, CDR2 YYREEE (reference sequence). V was trimmed by 0 bases and J by 0 bases, leaving 10 bases between them. The CDR3 has 16 amino acids. Generated by immunoSEQ multiplex PCR, the TCRdb table keeps only in-frame clones and is missing some. The sample has more than 90,000 clones, more than 85% seen once. The starting material was peripheral blood, obtained in the third trimester of pregnancy. This receptor was taken from a female donor with multiple sclerosis, enrolled in a pregnancy study. The chain employs TRBV5-4 and TRBJ2-1, with D tentatively TRBD2 (6 bases). For the CDR3, the DNA is TGTGCCAGCAGCTTGGGCGGGACTGGCTCCTACAATGAGCAGTTCTTC. Protein: CASSLGGTGSYNEQFF.